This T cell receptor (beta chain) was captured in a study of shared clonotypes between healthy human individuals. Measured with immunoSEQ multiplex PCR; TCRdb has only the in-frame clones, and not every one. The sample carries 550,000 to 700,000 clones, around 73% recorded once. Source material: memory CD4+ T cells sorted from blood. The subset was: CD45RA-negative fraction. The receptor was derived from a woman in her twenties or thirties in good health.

CDR3 DNA sequence: TGCGCCAGCAGCTTGGATTGGGACAGGGCGCGCGAGCAGTACTTC. Its translation is CASSLDWDRAREQYF. V usage is TRBV5-1 and J usage is TRBJ2-7, with 9 positions matching TRBD1. Per the germline V gene, CDR1 is SGHRS and CDR2 is YFSETQ. After removal of 0 bases from V and 6 bases from J, the junction contained 7 bases not matched to a gene. This CDR3 spans 15 amino acids.